This T cell receptor beta chain came from a study of T cells in Graves' hyperthyroidism and ophthalmopathy (dated by TCRdb to about 2019). Background on the whole study: Peripheral blood samples were taken at the time of initial diagnosis, prior to any treatment. A discovery cohort of about a hundred patients, about 43 with Graves' ophthalmopathy and under 60 with stable Graves' hyperthyroidism, was used to find distinguishing TCR V-J signatures. An independent validation cohort of about 19 hyperthyroidism patients and 17 patients who later progressed to ophthalmopathy tested prospective prediction of ophthalmopathy. The approximately 98 discovery patients were randomly divided into training and test sets at a 7:3 ratio. The study also compared thyroid tissue and blood T-cell repertoires from five or six Graves' hyperthyroidism patients. After sampling, hyperthyroidism patients received methimazole starting at 30 mg daily, and ophthalmopathy patients received high-dose intravenous methylprednisolone. TCR Vbeta CDR3 sequencing of 120 to 150 peripheral blood samples (roughly 41 ophthalmopathy, approximately 80 hyperthyroidism and around 17 progressor patients) is reported in the paper. Results the study describes overall, beyond this receptor: In validation, the model predicted progression to ophthalmopathy with 60% to 71% sensitivity and approximately 74% specificity, a median of 6.5 months before onset. Most expanded thyroid clonotypes (frequency above 0.001) were also detected in blood, a finding suggesting that blood repertoires may reflect thyroid immune responses. Sample size was not statistically predetermined, and investigators were not blinded to group allocation. Ophthalmopathy was separated from stable hyperthyroidism by a 13 V-J signature model, with over 85% sensitivity and 81% to 82% specificity obtained in cross-validation and 80%/75% obtained in testing.

Hyperthyroidism patients were aged 18 to 65 years and newly diagnosed, with disease duration of less than 2 months. Any patient with an uncontrolled infection, another autoimmune disease, pregnancy or lactation was excluded. Diagnoses were based on clinical symptoms, serum thyroxine and TRAb, thyroid ultrasound and orbital computed tomography. Blood from progressor patients was collected at the time of first diagnosis with hyperthyroidism, before any ophthalmopathy symptoms had appeared. PBMCs were separated from about 10 ml of fresh peripheral blood using Ficoll-Paque density gradient centrifugation. Progressor patients were initially diagnosed with Graves' hyperthyroidism and developed ophthalmopathy during follow-up. Trizol reagent was used to extract total RNA, and RNA quality was then checked on an Agilent 2100 Bioanalyzer. CDR1 and CDR2, looked up from the germline V gene (reference sequence), are LNHDA and SQIVND. Including cysteine and phenylalanine, the CDR3 has 17 amino acids. The only DNA kept is the CDR3, 51 bases in frame from the first base. Germline trimming: 1 base from V, 0 bases from J; junction bases outside gene matches: 7.

This clonotype was observed at least ten times. Its antigen has not been determined. Qualities for individual bases were not recorded, and no much larger clone is one base off. The TCR beta CDR3 regions were amplified from the RNA transcripts. The first round of RT-PCR for the TCR CDR3 was performed with the HTBI primer set and the Qiagen OneStep RT-PCR kit. The libraries were constructed in a second round of multiplex PCR and then size-selected and purified. Sequencing of the libraries was done on an Illumina HiSeq2000 using paired-end 100 bp reads. On the study's bioinformatics: SOAPnuke was used to process the raw data, with reads discarded if the reads contained adapters or uncalled bases, had a mean Phred below 15, or lacked an exact constant-primer or identifier match. COPE v1.2.5 was used to merge high-quality paired reads, and clonotypes were defined as unique nucleotide sequences. MiTCR v1.1 was used to align clonotypes to the IMGT TRBV, TRBD and TRBJ reference segments. The analysis was restricted to V-J combinations with a frequency above 0.0001, which together covered about 99% of the repertoires. A TCS score was defined as the ratio of F50 (clonal expansion) to E x V (chaos), with BLOSUM62-based TCRdist applied between CDR3 peptides within each V-J. Welch's t-statistics and random forest reduced around 510 V-J features to 13, which were used in a naive Bayes classifier (R e1071). TCRdb reanalyzed the raw reads on its own, using fastp at Q25 for trimming and MiXCR for clone calling, and kept in-frame beta chains. CDR3 protein sequences are deduplicated, and each keeps its most common genes and DNA. The authors' filters were not applied to this entry. This sample gives 40,000 or so distinct CDR3 sequences in total; roughly 50% of them show up just once. In total, the top ten clones hold approximately 6.2% of the sample.

The chain is assembled from TRBV19 and TRBJ2-3; TRBD2 fits 7 bases in the junction. Sequenced material: blood. The TCR sequence derives from a woman between 45 and 60 years old with Graves' hyperthyroidism that later progressed to Graves' ophthalmopathy. CDR3 loop: CASSIGASGTSTDTQYF. The sequenced DNA: TGTGCCAGTAGTATAGGCGCTAGCGGTACTAGCACAGATACGCAGTATTTT.